This T cell receptor beta chain was sequenced in a study of blood T cell repertoires in COVID-19. About the study: Material from acute and convalescent COVID-19 was sourced from the United States, Italy and Spain.

Those who participated ranged in age from roughly 18 to 89 years and resided in about two dozen US areas. Clinical histories supplied by participants themselves formed the basis of cohort assignment. V was clipped by 4 bases and J by 2 bases, with 9 bases between them. The V gene's germline CDR1 is SGHNT and CDR2 YYREEE (reference sequence). This CDR3 has 13 residues. The repertoire was sequenced with immunoSEQ multiplex PCR; TCRdb's copy has only in-frame clones and lacks some. The data hold under 250,000 clones, with under 90% observed a single time. The source is a woman aged 55-69 years who had recovered from COVID-19. The rearrangement uses TRBV5-4 and TRBJ2-5; D perhaps matches TRBD2 (6 bases). What was sequenced was PBMCs or T cells enriched from blood (not recorded which). In nucleotides, the CDR3 is TGTGCCAGCAGCGTGGCGGGGCAAGAGACCCAGTACTTC. It yields the protein CASSVAGQETQYF.